The next 14 T cell receptor beta chains were all read from a single sample in a study of blood T cell repertoires in COVID-19. Method: immunoSEQ multiplex PCR; TCRdb's copy keeps in-frame clones and lacks some. The sample lists roughly 50,000 clones, about 91% occurring once. The source material was peripheral blood. The receptors were sampled from a man in his fifties with active COVID-19.

The rearrangement uses TRBV6-5 and TRBJ1-6; perhaps TRBD1 as D (5 bases). Trimming shortened V by 0 bases and J by 9 bases, and 15 bases separated the two germline ends. This CDR3 has 16 residues. CDR1 and CDR2 from the germline V gene are MNHEY and SVGAGI. The CDR3 here is CASSYSITGLSSPLHF. DNA for the CDR3: TGTGCCAGCAGTTACTCGATTACGGGACTTTCTTCACCCCTCCACTTT.

This clone was seen only once. The V call is TRBV19, the J call TRBJ2-7, with 7 bases matching TRBD2. The CDR3 is made up of 13 amino acids. The germline V gene has CDR1 LNHDA and CDR2 SQIVND (reference sequence). Trimming cost V 5 bases and J 6 bases; bases outside gene matches: 7. The DNA of the CDR3 is TGTGCCAGTAGTGTGAGACTAGCCACCGAGCAGTACTTC. Its protein is CASSVRLATEQYF.

The chain employs TRBV28 and TRBJ2-1; 8 bases map to TRBD1. The length of the CDR3 is 14 residues. CDR1 is MDHEN and CDR2 is SYDVKM in the germline V gene. Germline trimming cut 6 bases from V and 0 bases from J; bases unmatched to any gene: 1. The CDR3, as DNA: TGTGCCAGCAGAACAGGGGGCTCCTACAATGAGCAGTTCTTC. Encoded protein: CASRTGGSYNEQFF. The whole variable domain, filled in from reference TRBV28 and TRBJ2-1, reads DVKVTQSSRYLVKRTGEKVFLECVQDMDHENMFWYRQDPGLGLRLIYFSYDVKMKEKGDIPEGYSVSREKKERFSLILESASTNQTSMYLCASRTGGSYNEQFFGPGTRLTVL.

The chain recombines TRBV21-1 with TRBJ2-7; the table's D call, TRBD1, has no DNA check behind it. TRBV21-1 is an annotated pseudogene. CDR3 length: 14 residues. CDR3 sequence: CASTRQGGSYEQYF. For the CDR3, the DNA is TGTGCCAGCACGCGACAGGGGGGTTCCTACGAGCAGTACTTC.

The chain couples TRBV2 to TRBJ2-1; tentatively, D is TRBD2 (6 bases). Germline V gives CDR1 SNHLY, CDR2 FYNNEI. The CDR3 totals 16 residues. V shed 6 bases and J shed 5 bases, with 20 bases lying between them. In DNA form, the CDR3 reads TGTGCCAGCAGGGGACTGCCAAGTATAGGAAACAATGAGCAGTTCTTC. Translated, it gives CASRGLPSIGNNEQFF.

The V and J genes are TRBV7-9 and TRBJ1-2; a possible D gene is TRBD1 (5 bases). Trimming removed 5 bases from V and 8 bases from J, with 15 bases in between. The CDR3 covers 13 residues. Germline V gives CDR1 SEHNR, CDR2 FQNEAQ (reference sequence). The CDR3 protein is CASSLNGGGGYTF. The DNA of the CDR3 is TGTGCCAGCAGCCTGAATGGGGGAGGGGGCTACACCTTC.

The chain uses TRBV18 and TRBJ2-3, with TRBD2 identical over 7 bases. The V and J ends lost 3 bases and 3 bases, in that order; junction bases with no gene match: 6. Germline V gene data show CDR1 as KGHSH and CDR2 as LQKENI. The CDR3 is made up of 15 amino acids. CDR3: CASSPTWGGTDTQYF. The CDR3 region has the DNA TGTGCCAGCTCACCTACCTGGGGGGGGACAGATACGCAGTATTTT.

The CDR3 DNA reads as TGTGCCAGCAGCTTCTCTCACCAAGGACTAGTCCGAAACGAGCAGTACTTC. Its translation: CASSFSHQGLVRNEQYF. The V call is TRBV7-8, the J call TRBJ2-7; 7 positions agree with TRBD2. V lost 3 bases to trimming and J lost 5 bases; unmatched junction nucleotides: 16. The CDR3 consists of 17 residues. The germline gives CDR1 SGHVS, CDR2 FQNEAQ. The complete variable domain, with remaining parts taken from reference TRBV7-8 and TRBJ2-7, reads GAGVSQSPRYKVAKRGQDVALRCDPISGHVSLFWYQQALGQGPEFLTYFQNEAQLDKSGLPSDRFFAERPEGSVSTLKIQRTQQEDSAVYLCASSFSHQGLVRNEQYFGPGTRLTVT.

The chain employs TRBV18 and TRBJ2-3, with 9 bases matching TRBD2. CDR1 and CDR2 (germline): KGHSH, LQKENI. J was trimmed by 5 bases and V by 2 bases; bases with no gene match: 11. The length of the CDR3 is 17 residues. The CDR3 DNA sequence: TGTGCCAGCTCACCAAAGAATAGCGGGAGTCTTGGAGATACGCAGTATTTT. It encodes CASSPKNSGSLGDTQYF.

This clone was observed a single time. The chain joins TRBV3-1 (or the pseudogene TRBV3-2) to TRBJ2-7; D perhaps matches TRBD2 (5 bases). V lost 2 bases, J lost 7 bases, and 15 bases lay in between. This CDR3 has 14 amino acids. Germline CDR1 reads LGHDT; CDR2 reads YNNKEL (reference sequence). CDR3 nucleotides: TGTGCCAGCAGCCAATGGTCGGGGATGCGGGAGCAGTACTTC. It translates to CASSQWSGMREQYF.

The chain carries TRBV6-4 and TRBJ1-1; 7 positions agree with TRBD1. Germline loops: CDR1 MRHNA, CDR2 SNTAGT. With 5 bases clipped from V and 1 base from J, the junction kept 7 bases outside the gene matches. The CDR3 sequence is 15 residues long. CDR3 protein: CASSSSGTANTEAFF. In DNA, the CDR3 is TGTGCCAGCAGTTCCTCGGGGACAGCGAACACTGAAGCTTTCTTT.

V and J are TRBV6-5 and TRBJ2-1, with D maybe TRBD1 (6 bases). The CDR3 is 13 amino acids. V was cut by 3 bases and J by 8 bases, with 11 bases left in between. Germline V lookup: CDR1 MNHEY, CDR2 SVGAGI. The CDR3 loop reads CASSYPRGDEQFF. The CDR3 DNA sequence: TGTGCCAGCAGTTATCCCAGGGGTGATGAGCAGTTCTTC.

The V gene is TRBV7-2, the J gene TRBJ1-3; TRBD1 matches at 7 bases. The CDR3 spans 14 residues. Trimming at V came to 5 bases and at J to 3 bases, leaving 4 bases not matched to a gene. The germline gives CDR1 SGHTA, CDR2 FQGNSA. CDR3 sequence (DNA): TGTGCCAGCAGCCCGACAGGGTATGGAAACACCATATATTTT. Translated, it gives CASSPTGYGNTIYF.

The chain recombines TRBV19 with TRBJ1-6; D is perhaps TRBD1 (5 bases). The CDR3 sequence is 15 residues long. CDR1 LNHDA and CDR2 SQIVND come from the germline V gene (reference sequence). Trimming removed 3 bases at V and 0 bases at J, with 6 bases between. In nucleotides, the CDR3 is TGTGCCAGTAGTATCCAGGGCTCCTATAATTCACCCCTCCACTTT. Translating gives CASSIQGSYNSPLHF.